Given below is one TCR beta chain in context. The antigen remains undetermined. The CDR3 has 15 residues. Germline CDR1 and CDR2: KGHSH and LQKENI. Trimming at V came to 3 bases and at J to 3 bases, leaving 8 bases not matched to a gene. The sample originates from a study of cytomegalovirus exposure and HLA in healthy donors. Study at large: When 350 to 500 donors were genotyped, more than 70% of them were found to fall in the Caucasian-associated ancestry cluster. The study's findings and limits: Among donors in an Asian-associated ancestry cluster, a later analysis reportedly found fewer N-insertions than the roughly 700-donor mean. Based on reports, TCR beta sequences accurately predicted HLA-A and HLA-B alleles for most subjects. With later analysis, a missense DCLRE1C variant became linked to TCR beta V- and J-gene trimming.

The PCR had 60 Vbeta and 13 Jbeta primers. Sequenced by immunoSEQ multiplex PCR; TCRdb stores in-frame clones only, minus some. The sample consists of some 110,000 clones, about four fifths of them appearing once. The sequence came from a woman aged 55-69 years in good health and CMV-seropositive. The gene calls are TRBV18 and TRBJ2-7; 7 nucleotides match TRBD2. Material: PBMCs. The CDR3 region is CASSPGEGSIYEQYF. CDR3 DNA sequence: TGTGCCAGCTCACCCGGGGAGGGTTCAATCTACGAGCAGTACTTC.